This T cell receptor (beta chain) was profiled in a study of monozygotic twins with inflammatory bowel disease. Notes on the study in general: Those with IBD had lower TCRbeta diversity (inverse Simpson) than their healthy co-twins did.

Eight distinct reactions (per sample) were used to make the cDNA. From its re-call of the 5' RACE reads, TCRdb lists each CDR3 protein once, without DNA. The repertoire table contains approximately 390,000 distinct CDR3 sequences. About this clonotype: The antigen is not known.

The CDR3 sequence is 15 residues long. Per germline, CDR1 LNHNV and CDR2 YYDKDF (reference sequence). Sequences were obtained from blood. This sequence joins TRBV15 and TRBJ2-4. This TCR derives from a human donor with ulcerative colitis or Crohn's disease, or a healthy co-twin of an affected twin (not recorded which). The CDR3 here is CATAMKWVAKNIQYF. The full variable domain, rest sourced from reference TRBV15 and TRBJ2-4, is DAMVIQNPRYQVTQFGKPVTLSCSQTLNHNVMYWYQQKSSQAPKLLFHYYDKDFNNEADTPDNFQSRRPNTSFCFLDIRSPGLGDTAMYLCATAMKWVAKNIQYFGAGTRLSVL.